This T cell receptor (beta chain) is drawn from a study of T cell responses to AZD1222 COVID-19 vaccine. Overall study results and limits: Spike as a whole was targeted by vaccine-associated CD4 TCRs, dominant at 160-218 and 743-854. Baseline serology detected seropositivity in only a handful of AZD1222 recipients.

TCRdb keeps only in-frame clones here, not all; method: immunoSEQ multiplex PCR. Counted here are over 150,000 clones, approximately 93% occurring once; the ten biggest clones make up around 3%. V gave up 5 bases and J gave up 1 base, with 20 bases separating them. Germline assignment: CDR1 SNHLY and CDR2 FYNNEI. The CDR3 length is 17 residues. As regards this clone: Its cognate antigen is unknown.

The material sequenced was peripheral blood, taken 28 days after the second AZD1222 dose. V gene TRBV2 combines with J gene TRBJ1-2, with a tentative D call TRBD1 (6 bases). The clonotype comes from an adult who received the AZD1222 COVID-19 vaccine. The CDR3 loop reads CASSSQAPRGFNYGYTF. The CDR3 DNA reads as TGTGCCAGCAGTTCACAAGCCCCTAGGGGGTTTAACTATGGCTACACCTTC.